This TCR beta chain was sequenced in a study of patients and donors after allogeneic stem cell transplantation. Germline-derived CDR1 and CDR2 are SQVTM and ANQGSEA. The CDR3 runs to 12 residues. The V and J ends lost 7 bases and 2 bases, in that order; junction bases with no gene match: 3. Using its own MiXCR run on the RT-PCR reads, TCRdb lists one record per CDR3 protein. Among about a million distinct CDR3 sequences listed, more than 15% were seen once. This clonotype was detected only a few times. The chain couples TRBV29-1 to TRBJ2-3, with 7 bases aligning to TRBD2. The material sequenced was blood, either unsorted or a sorted T cell fraction (not recorded which). The receptor comes from a human donor who was either an allogeneic HSCT recipient or a stem cell or donor lymphocyte infusion donor (not recorded which). It is not recorded whose cells these are; they may come from a transplant donor. CDR3 loop: CSAGTTTDTQYF. Here the CDR3 DNA reads TGCAGCGCAGGGACTACCACAGATACGCAGTATTTT.